This T cell receptor beta chain was retrieved from a study of radiotherapy plus CTLA-4 blockade in lung cancer. Turning to the study itself: Among all patients, roughly 19% showed objective responses, while more than 25% had disease control.

TCRdb's table, derived via immunoSEQ multiplex PCR, lists solely in-frame clones and lacks some. Of some 50,000 clones listed, almost 85% were seen once; the top ten hold more than 4.5%. Material: peripheral blood, obtained from a patient treated with radiotherapy plus ipilimumab. The clonotype was recovered from a human donor with non-small cell lung cancer whose response to radiotherapy plus ipilimumab could not be evaluated.

This chain's CDR3 is CASSLGEGAGELFF. The CDR3 DNA reads as TGTGCCAGCAGCTTAGGGGAAGGGGCCGGGGAGCTGTTTTTT. This chain links TRBV11-2 with TRBJ2-2; D may be TRBD1 (5 bases). The V end lost 1 base, the J end lost 6 bases, and 9 bases lay between the germline ends. CDR1 and CDR2 (germline): SGHAT, FQNNGV. The length of the CDR3 is 14 residues. Looking up the rest from reference TRBV11-2 and TRBJ2-2 gives the full variable domain: EAGVAQSPRYKIIEKRQSVAFWCNPISGHATLYWYQQILGQGPKLLIQFQNNGVVDDSQLPKDRFSAERLKGVDSTLKIQPAKLEDSAVYLCASSLGEGAGELFFGEGSRLTVL.